The sequence of this T cell receptor beta chain was determined in a study of shared clonotypes between healthy human individuals. Study overall: In total, the donors were a couple of women and a few men aged 18 to 49.

The study, taken as a whole, reports: Naive CD4 clonotypes overlapped across several donors at approximately 4.5%.

The sorted-subset replicate PCRs were given about 200 ng DNA, which is tens of thousands of T cell genomes. Measured with immunoSEQ multiplex PCR; TCRdb has only the in-frame clones, and not every one. The data show roughly 520,000 clones, with 90% to 96% seen just once and 0.055% to 0.075% held by the top ten. The CDR3 is made up of 13 amino acids. V was cut by 6 bases and J by 7 bases, with 14 bases left in between. Germline V gives CDR1 LNHDA, CDR2 SQIVND (reference sequence). For this clone: Its antigen is not known.

The chain links TRBV19 to TRBJ2-3; unclear D gene. This sequence originates from a woman aged 25-40 years in good health. Sample: naive CD4+ T cells sorted from blood. This sample's subset: CD45RA+ positively selected. The CDR3 sequence is CASRQPPGYTQYF. For the CDR3, the DNA is TGTGCCAGTAGACAACCCCCCGGGTATACGCAGTATTTT.